The 17 T cell receptor beta chains listed next were all sequenced from one sample in a study of Ad26.COV2.S vaccination and SARS-CoV-2 variants. As for treatment: roughly 19 received Ad26.COV2.S at low or high dose, single or two shots; 5 received placebo; per-sample allocation not given. After the first vaccine or placebo injection, samples were drawn on day 63. TCRdb's copy holds only in-frame clones and misses some; the assay was immunoSEQ multiplex PCR. The sample lists some 340,000 clones; about 82% were seen once. The material was peripheral blood, obtained in a trial of Ad26.COV2.S vaccine versus placebo. All receptors come from a person between 18 and 59 years old who received the Ad26.COV2.S COVID-19 vaccine or a placebo.

The chain has TRBV4-3 and TRBJ1-1; TRBD1 matches at 8 bases. The V segment lost 3 bases and the J segment 5 bases; nucleotides outside the gene matches: 5. Germline V gene data show CDR1 as LGHNA and CDR2 as YSLEER. CDR3 length equals 14 residues. The CDR3 DNA reads TGCGCCAGCAGCCAGACCAGGGGGCAAACTGAAGCTTTCTTT. Its protein product is CASSQTRGQTEAFF.

The V and J genes are TRBV2 and TRBJ2-3; 10 bases match TRBD2. The CDR3 spans 13 residues. Germline V gives CDR1 SNHLY, CDR2 FYNNEI. The J segment lost 4 bases and the V segment lost 11 bases, leaving 6 bases of the junction unmatched. The CDR3 region is CAGSGGAADTQYF. The CDR3 DNA is TGTGCCGGGAGCGGGGGGGCTGCAGATACGCAGTATTTT.

This chain links TRBV14 with TRBJ1-1; 7 nucleotides agree with TRBD1. J gave up 11 bases and V 4 bases, and 10 bases lay outside the gene matches. The CDR3 is 13 residues long. Germline CDR1 and CDR2: SGHDN and FVKESK. CDR3 region: CASSPPGGLAAFF. In nucleotides, the CDR3 is TGTGCCAGCAGCCCCCCAGGGGGGTTAGCGGCTTTCTTT.

The V gene is TRBV7-8, the J gene TRBJ1-6, with D possibly being TRBD1 (5 bases). The CDR3 sequence is 18 residues long. Germline V gives CDR1 SGHVS, CDR2 FQNEAQ. Trimming pared 1 base from V and 0 bases from J, leaving 13 bases between. Written as DNA, the CDR3 is TGTGCCAGCAGCTTAGGACGGGGACGGAGCTCCTATAATTCACCCCTCCACTTT. Translated: CASSLGRGRSSYNSPLHF.

The chain joins TRBV6-6 to TRBJ1-3; D unclear. The CDR3 sequence is 15 residues long. V dropped 2 bases and J dropped 0 bases, with 8 bases sitting between them. Germline V gives CDR1 MNHNY, CDR2 SVGAGI (reference sequence). CDR3 region: CASSYDSYSGNTIYF. CDR3 in DNA: TGTGCCAGCAGTTACGATAGCTACTCTGGAAACACCATATATTTT.

This clone was recorded once. The chain has TRBV10-3 and TRBJ1-2; a possible D gene is TRBD1 (6 bases). The germline V gene encodes CDR1 ENHRY and CDR2 SYGVKD. CDR3 length: 14 amino acids. V shed 3 bases and J shed 0 bases, with 8 bases lying between them. The chain's CDR3 is CAISEDRTNYGYTF. In DNA form, the CDR3 reads TGTGCCATCAGTGAAGACAGGACTAACTATGGCTACACCTTC.

This rearrangement joins TRBV7-9 to TRBJ2-2; no definite D call. Trimming took 5 bases from V and 5 from J, leaving 15 bases between them. Germline V gives CDR1 SEHNR, CDR2 FQNEAQ (reference sequence). This CDR3 contains 15 residues. The CDR3: CASSPPAGLTGELFF. DNA of the CDR3: TGTGCCAGCAGCCCCCCCGCCGGTCTAACCGGGGAGCTGTTTTTT.

In this sample, this clone turned up once. The rearrangement links TRBV11-2 to TRBJ2-2, with 10 bases that match TRBD2. V gave up 5 bases and J gave up 7 bases; unmatched junction bases: 7. In germline, CDR1 is SGHAT, CDR2 FQNNGV. This CDR3 has 15 amino acids. Here the CDR3 reads CASSPSGGAGGELFF. CDR3 nucleotides: TGTGCCAGCAGCCCTAGCGGGGGCGCGGGCGGGGAGCTGTTTTTT.

This clone was counted a single time. The chain uses TRBV18 and TRBJ2-5; maybe TRBD2 (5 bases). V was trimmed by 3 bases and J by 7 bases, leaving 15 bases between them. This CDR3 contains 14 residues. Germline CDR1 KGHSH, CDR2 LQKENI. CDR3 amino acids: CASSPERGVGTQYF. The CDR3 DNA follows: TGTGCCAGCTCACCTGAACGGGGAGTCGGGACCCAGTACTTC. Full variable domain (missing parts from reference TRBV18 and TRBJ2-5): NAGVMQNPRHLVRRRGQEARLRCSPMKGHSHVYWYRQLPEEGLKFMVYLQKENIIDESGMPKERFSAEFPKEGPSILRIQQVVRGDSAAYFCASSPERGVGTQYFGPGTRLLVL.

CDR3 DNA: TGTGCCAGCAGTTCTCGCAGGGCTCCGAATCAGCCCCAGCATTTT. Its translation is CASSSRRAPNQPQHF. The chain carries TRBV6-5 and TRBJ1-5; TRBD1 might be the D (5 bases). Trimming left V 4 bases short and J 4 bases short, with 14 bases between. This CDR3 has 15 residues. In germline, CDR1 is MNHEY, CDR2 SVGAGI.

This chain connects TRBV27 to TRBJ2-2; 11 nucleotides match TRBD2. The CDR3 has 15 residues. Germline CDR1 and CDR2: MNHEY and SMNVEV (reference sequence). V dropped 7 bases and J dropped 7; count of bases not matched to a gene: 8. For the CDR3, the DNA is TGTGCCAGCAAACCGGGACTAGCGGTGGGCGGGGAGCTGTTTTTT. Amino acids: CASKPGLAVGGELFF.

The chain carries TRBV2 and TRBJ1-2, with D possibly matching TRBD1 (5 bases). Trimming removed 2 bases from V and 4 bases from J, with 14 bases in between. Germline V gives CDR1 SNHLY, CDR2 FYNNEI. This CDR3 comprises 15 residues. DNA of the CDR3: TGTGCCAGCAGTGAAATAGGGGACTTAACCTATGGCTACACCTTC. The encoded protein is CASSEIGDLTYGYTF.

This clone was found a few times. This sequence joins TRBV5-1 and TRBJ2-2; 9 nucleotides align to TRBD1. CDR1 and CDR2 (germline): SGHRS, YFSETQ. The ends lost 3 bases at V and 6 bases at J; junction bases unmatched: 9. The CDR3 totals 16 residues. The CDR3 reads CASSWKGQGIPGELFF. The CDR3 DNA reads as TGCGCCAGCAGCTGGAAGGGACAGGGCATTCCCGGGGAGCTGTTTTTT.

The chain joins TRBV7-3 to TRBJ2-7; 7 nucleotides line up with TRBD1. This CDR3 is 13 amino acids long. Germline CDR1 is SGHTA and CDR2 is FQGTGA. V lost 5 bases, J lost 3 bases, and 4 bases stayed unmatched. CDR3 bases: TGTGCCAGCAGCCCCAGACAGGGCTACGAGCAGTACTTC. As protein: CASSPRQGYEQYF.

J is TRBJ1-2 and V is TRBV5-1; the match to TRBD1 covers 10 bases. V shed 2 bases and J 7 bases; nucleotides not matched to a gene: 8. Germline V gene lookup returns CDR1 SGHRS and CDR2 YFSETQ. The CDR3 length is 15 residues. The chain's CDR3 is CASSLGLRQGAGYTF. DNA of the CDR3: TGCGCCAGCAGCTTAGGACTCCGACAGGGGGCTGGCTACACCTTC.

The chain recombines TRBV12-3 or TRBV12-4 with TRBJ1-2; TRBD1 agrees at 7 bases. Losses at the gene ends were 3 bases for V and 7 bases for J; bases not matched to a gene: 5. The CDR3 length is 13 residues. CDR3 protein: CASSFRRDSGYTF. The CDR3 coding sequence is TGTGCCAGCAGTTTTAGGAGGGACAGTGGCTACACCTTC.

The chain is built from TRBV5-1 and TRBJ1-4; D may be TRBD1 (6 bases). Trimming cost V 4 bases and J 7 bases, with 17 bases left between them. CDR3 length: 15 amino acids. In germline, CDR1 is SGHRS, CDR2 YFSETQ. The CDR3 nucleotides read TGCGCCAGCAGCATATCAGGGGCGGGGAGTGAAAAACTGTTTTTT. This translates into CASSISGAGSEKLFF.